The clone carrying this TCR beta chain was seen more than once but under ten times. The antigen is unknown. The PCR contained 60 Vbeta and 13 Jbeta primers. Profiling relied on immunoSEQ multiplex PCR, and the TCRdb table lists in-frame clones only, not all of them. The sample records 90,000 or so clones, about 81% being singletons. The sample comes from a study of cytomegalovirus exposure and HLA in healthy donors. Everyone who donated was a healthy bone marrow donor. The CDR3 loop spans 15 amino acids. V shed 5 bases, J shed 12 bases, and the junction held 14 bases outside the gene matches. CDR1 SGHTA and CDR2 FQGTGA come from the germline V gene. Whole-study results and caveats: Reports credit the classifier with highly specific, highly sensitive diagnosis of cytomegalovirus status. A later analysis, which compared TCR beta chains of equal frequency, found the HLA-associated ones more clonally expanded. Analyzed later, association rates of TCRs varied across HLA loci, with DRB1 most and HLA-C fewest.

What was sequenced was PBMCs. This sequence originates from a man aged 55 to 70 in good health and CMV-seronegative. V usage is TRBV7-3 and J usage is TRBJ2-1; 9 bases align to TRBD1. The CDR3 sequence is CASSRSDRGGVGQFF. The CDR3 DNA follows: TGTGCCAGCAGCCGATCGGACAGGGGAGGGGTCGGGCAGTTCTTC.